These 28 T cell receptor beta chains came from one sample sequenced in a study of vaccination and CD4 T cells after COVID-19. The assay that was used to sequence DNA from cultured CD4+ T cells was the Oncomine TCR Beta short-read assay. MiXCR was run by TCRdb on the PCR reads, yielding one entry per CDR3 protein. The sample shows over 10,000 distinct CDR3 sequences, 75% of them seen only once. Treatment described: approximately 10-day PBMC culture with coronavirus spike peptide pools or control peptides (ViraFEST assay). What these receptors recognize is not known. The material sequenced was CD4+ T cells from blood, cultured in vitro. These receptors were taken from a human donor who had recovered from COVID-19.

The genes are TRBV4-1 and TRBJ1-6, with no clear D. The V end lost 2 bases, the J end lost 9 bases, and 17 bases lay between the germline ends. CDR3 length: 16 residues. Germline CDR1 and CDR2: MGHRA and YSYEKL. CDR3 in DNA: TGCGCCAGCAGCCAAATAGTATCTAACGGTCTTTCACCCCTCCACTTT. It translates to CASSQIVSNGLSPLHF.

This clonotype was picked up one time. The chain joins TRBV7-8 to TRBJ1-6; D call uncertain. V lost 4 bases and J lost 9, with 16 bases in between. CDR3 length: 15 residues. From germline, CDR1 is SGHVS and CDR2 FQNEAQ. DNA for the CDR3: TGTGCCAGCAGCTCTGGGCCTGCTGCGAGTTCACCCCTCCACTTT. Protein sequence: CASSSGPAASSPLHF.

The chain employs TRBV7-2 and TRBJ2-7; possible D gene TRBD2, 6 bases. Trimming stripped 7 bases from V and 0 bases from J, with 13 bases between. CDR1 SGHTA and CDR2 FQGNSA come from the germline V gene. This CDR3 comprises 14 residues. The CDR3 DNA reads TGTGCCAGCACCCTTATGGGGGGCTCCTACGAGCAGTACTTC. This codes for CASTLMGGSYEQYF. The full variable domain, with the rest looked up from reference TRBV7-2 and TRBJ2-7, is GAGVSQSPSNKVTEKGKDVELRCDPISGHTALYWYRQSLGQGLEFLIYFQGNSAPDKSGLPSDRFSAERTGGSVSTLTIQRTQQEDSAVYLCASTLMGGSYEQYFGPGTRLTVT.

The J gene is TRBJ1-1, the V gene TRBV7-8; 10 nucleotides match TRBD1. The CDR3 spans 15 residues. Germline lookup yields CDR1 SGHVS and CDR2 FQNEAQ. The J segment lost 2 bases and the V segment lost 5 bases, leaving 5 bases of the junction unmatched. CDR3 region: CASSLTTGGNTEAFF. CDR3 bases: TGTGCCAGCAGCCTGACGACAGGGGGCAACACTGAAGCTTTCTTT.

This chain uses TRBV7-9 with TRBJ2-3; the match to TRBD2 covers 9 bases. Germline CDR1 reads SEHNR; CDR2 reads FQNEAQ (reference sequence). The trim removed 5 bases at V and 1 base at J, leaving 7 bases unmatched. This CDR3 region has 16 residues. The CDR3 bases are TGTGCCAGCAGCAAAGCACTAGCGGGTGGCACAGATACGCAGTATTTT. This encodes CASSKALAGGTDTQYF.

The chain combines TRBV24-1 with TRBJ2-6; D remains unclear. The V gene lost 1 base and the J gene lost 2 bases, with 11 bases spanning the gap. The CDR3 spans 17 residues. Germline CDR1 reads KGHDR; CDR2 reads SFDVKD. CDR3: CATSDFRLGTGANVLTF. CDR3 nucleotide sequence: TGTGCCACCAGTGATTTTCGATTAGGGACTGGGGCCAACGTCCTGACTTTC.

The genes are TRBV2 and TRBJ1-2, with 7 bases aligning to TRBD1. This CDR3 contains 13 residues. The germline V gene has CDR1 SNHLY and CDR2 FYNNEI. With V trimmed by 5 bases and J by 5 bases, 5 bases remained unmatched. CDR3 sequence: CASSYRGNYGYTF. The CDR3 nucleotides read TGTGCCAGCAGTTACAGGGGCAATTATGGCTACACCTTC.

V gene TRBV20-1 combines with J gene TRBJ1-2; 8 bases line up with TRBD1. V trimming: 0 bases; J trimming: 5 bases; junction bases outside the gene matches: 8. This CDR3 has 15 amino acids. CDR1 and CDR2 from the germline V gene are DFQATT and SNEGSKA (reference sequence). The CDR3 here is CSARDPGQGWYGYTF. As DNA, the CDR3 is TGCAGTGCTAGAGATCCTGGACAGGGATGGTATGGCTACACCTTC.

This chain connects TRBV7-2 to TRBJ1-2; 8 bases map to TRBD1. The CDR3 runs to 17 residues. Germline loops: CDR1 SGHTA, CDR2 FQGNSA. V trimming: 5 bases; J trimming: 6 bases; junction bases outside the gene matches: 17. The CDR3 DNA reads as TGTGCCAGCAGCCCCCTATTCCGGGGACAGGACACGGATGGCTACACCTTC. Residues: CASSPLFRGQDTDGYTF.

The CDR3 sequence is CASSLGSTGQAFF. The DNA for the CDR3 is TGTGCCAGCAGCTTAGGGTCTACAGGACAAGCTTTCTTT. This chain joins TRBV7-9 and TRBJ1-1; TRBD1 is a possible D gene (5 bases). In germline, CDR1 is SEHNR, CDR2 FQNEAQ (reference sequence). V lost 1 base and J lost 9, with 12 bases in between. This CDR3 has 13 amino acids.

The chain employs TRBV6-1 and TRBJ2-7, with TRBD1 identical over 10 bases. Germline trimming cut 6 bases from V and 3 bases from J; bases unmatched to any gene: 8. From germline, CDR1 is MNHNS and CDR2 SASEGT. CDR3 length equals 15 residues. CDR3 DNA sequence: TGTGCCAGCAGCGACCGGGACAGGGGATACTACGAGCAGTACTTC. Encoded protein: CASSDRDRGYYEQYF.

The chain links TRBV7-2 to TRBJ2-7; D is unclear. Trimming removed 3 bases from V and 3 bases from J, with 6 bases in between. This CDR3 spans 12 amino acids. Germline V lookup: CDR1 SGHTA, CDR2 FQGNSA. The CDR3 nucleotides are TGTGCCAGCAGCTTTCTCCGCTACGAGCAGTACTTC. It encodes CASSFLRYEQYF.

The chain employs TRBV28 and TRBJ1-3; 7 nucleotides align to TRBD1. The CDR3 is made up of 15 amino acids. Trimming took 7 bases from V and 3 from J; bases not matched to a gene: 9. The V gene's germline CDR1 is MDHEN and CDR2 SYDVKM. Here the CDR3 reads CASTMTGKLGNTIYF. The DNA of the CDR3 is TGTGCCAGCACCATGACAGGGAAACTTGGAAACACCATATATTTT.

This chain uses TRBV7-2 with TRBJ2-7; D uncertain. With 2 bases removed from V and 4 bases from J, the gap between germline ends came to 9 bases. The CDR3 extends over 13 amino acids. CDR1 is SGHTA, CDR2 FQGNSA, per germline. CDR3 DNA sequence: TGTGCCAGCAGCTTACAAATTCGGTACGAGCAGTACTTC. This codes for CASSLQIRYEQYF.

This clonotype was detected only a few times. The gene calls are TRBV7-9 and TRBJ1-6, with 9 nucleotides matching TRBD1. V trimming: 2 bases; J trimming: 5 bases; junction bases outside the gene matches: 7. Germline V gene data show CDR1 as SEHNR and CDR2 as FQNEAQ (reference sequence). The CDR3 runs 17 residues. CDR3 sequence reads: CASSLSGGTGHNSPLHF. The CDR3 DNA follows: TGTGCCAGCAGCTTATCAGGCGGGACAGGGCATAATTCACCCCTCCACTTT.

The chain recombines TRBV7-2 with TRBJ1-2; D uncertain. Looked up from germline, CDR1 is SGHTA and CDR2 is FQGNSA. The ends were cut back, 3 bases at V and 2 bases at J, with 7 bases in the middle. This CDR3 has 13 amino acids. The CDR3 protein is CASSFTENYGYTF. CDR3 nucleotide sequence: TGTGCCAGCAGCTTCACCGAAAACTATGGCTACACCTTC.

The chain links TRBV2 to TRBJ1-2; D unclear. Trimming stripped 2 bases from V and 5 bases from J, with 9 bases between. The V gene's germline CDR1 is SNHLY and CDR2 FYNNEI. The CDR3 extends over 13 amino acids. Written as DNA, the CDR3 is TGTGCCAGCAGTGAACGGTCGGAATATGGCTACACCTTC. Protein product: CASSERSEYGYTF. Variable domain in full (rest from reference TRBV2 and TRBJ1-2): EPEVTQTPSHQVTQMGQEVILRCVPISNHLYFYWYRQILGQKVEFLVSFYNNEISEKSEIFDDQFSVERPDGSNFTLKIRSTKLEDSAMYFCASSERSEYGYTFGSGTRLTVV.

The genes are TRBV27 and TRBJ1-1, with 8 nucleotides matching TRBD1. The CDR3 is made up of 13 amino acids. The trim removed 5 bases at V and 11 bases at J, leaving 10 bases unmatched. Germline CDR1 reads MNHEY; CDR2 reads SMNVEV (reference sequence). CDR3 sequence: CASSPRTGSIAFF. The CDR3 coding sequence is TGTGCCAGCAGTCCCCGGACAGGGAGTATTGCTTTCTTT.

V is TRBV7-9 and J is TRBJ1-3; D gene ambiguous. V dropped 5 bases and J dropped 0 bases, with 11 bases sitting between them. The germline CDR1 and CDR2 sequences are SEHNR and FQNEAQ (reference sequence). The length of the CDR3 is 15 residues. CDR3 bases: TGTGCCAGCAGCCCTCGGGAGAGCTCTGGAAACACCATATATTTT. Translated, it gives CASSPRESSGNTIYF.

This chain joins TRBV27 and TRBJ2-7; TRBD2 matches 8 bases. In germline, CDR1 is MNHEY, CDR2 SMNVEV (reference sequence). V lost 7 bases, J lost 7 bases, and 12 bases stayed unmatched. There are 14 residues in the CDR3. CDR3 nucleotides: TGTGCCAGCAATCCCCTAGCGGGTGGGGGTGAGCAGTACTTC. Translating gives CASNPLAGGGEQYF.

The chain carries TRBV2 and TRBJ2-1, with 10 bases aligning to TRBD2. Trimming took 6 bases from V and 7 from J; bases not matched to a gene: 12. Germline V gene lookup returns CDR1 SNHLY and CDR2 FYNNEI. This CDR3 has 16 amino acids. This chain's CDR3 is CASSPRAGGHGNEQFF. The CDR3 bases are TGTGCCAGCAGCCCCAGAGCGGGAGGGCATGGGAATGAGCAGTTCTTC.

A few counts support this clonotype. The chain carries TRBV20-1 and TRBJ2-7, with 9 positions matching TRBD2. Germline V CDR1 and CDR2: DFQATT, SNEGSKA (reference sequence). With 4 bases clipped from V and 3 bases from J, the junction kept 4 bases outside the gene matches. The CDR3 sequence is 13 residues long. Written as DNA, the CDR3 is TGCAGTGCTATTAGGACTAGCGACTACGAGCAGTACTTC. Protein product: CSAIRTSDYEQYF.

This chain uses TRBV12-3 or TRBV12-4 with TRBJ2-3; D not resolved. Between the trimmed V and J ends, which lost 2 bases and 2 bases, there was a span of 5 bases. The CDR3 covers 13 residues. The CDR3 protein is CASSLMHTDTQYF. The CDR3 DNA reads TGTGCCAGCAGTTTAATGCACACAGATACGCAGTATTTT.

V and J are TRBV19 and TRBJ2-7, with TRBD2 matching 7 bases. The junction had 10 bases not matched to a gene; V was cut back by 7 bases and J by 7 bases. The CDR3 is made up of 13 amino acids. Germline values: CDR1 LNHDA, CDR2 SQIVND (reference sequence). The CDR3 loop reads CASKPSGGYEQYF. CDR3 nucleotides: TGTGCCAGTAAACCGTCGGGAGGCTATGAGCAGTACTTC.

The chain recombines TRBV7-2 with TRBJ2-3, with 7 bases matching TRBD2. CDR1 SGHTA and CDR2 FQGNSA come from the germline V gene. Trimming at V came to 1 base and at J to 3 bases, leaving 10 bases not matched to a gene. The CDR3 contains 17 residues. CDR3 DNA: TGTGCCAGCAGCTTAGTGGGGAGCGGGGTCAGGACAGATACGCAGTATTTT. This translates into CASSLVGSGVRTDTQYF.

V and J are TRBV11-2 and TRBJ1-2; unclear D gene. Germline loops: CDR1 SGHAT, CDR2 FQNNGV. The CDR3 runs to 12 residues. Between the trimmed V and J ends, which lost 4 bases and 1 base, there was a span of 4 bases. The CDR3 spells CASSSSNYGYTF. DNA of the CDR3: TGTGCCAGCAGCTCCAGTAACTATGGCTACACCTTC. The full variable domain, in which reference TRBV11-2 and TRBJ1-2 provide the parts outside the CDR3, is EAGVAQSPRYKIIEKRQSVAFWCNPISGHATLYWYQQILGQGPKLLIQFQNNGVVDDSQLPKDRFSAERLKGVDSTLKIQPAKLEDSAVYLCASSSSNYGYTFGSGTRLTVV.

The chain is built from TRBV7-2 and TRBJ2-2, with 7 positions matching TRBD2. V gave up 1 base and J gave up 6 bases; unmatched junction bases: 8. Germline CDR1 reads SGHTA; CDR2 reads FQGNSA. CDR3 length: 16 residues. The CDR3 region has the DNA TGTGCCAGCAGCTTAGTGGGAGGGAGGGCCGCCGGGGAGCTGTTTTTT. As protein: CASSLVGGRAAGELFF.

V is TRBV27 and J is TRBJ1-5; 7 nucleotides line up with TRBD1. The CDR3 extends over 14 amino acids. Germline-derived CDR1 and CDR2 are MNHEY and SMNVEV (reference sequence). With V trimmed by 5 bases and J by 6 bases, 7 bases remained unmatched. CDR3 nucleotides: TGTGCCAGCAGTCCGAGACAGGGCGGTCAGCCCCAGCATTTT. Encoded protein: CASSPRQGGQPQHF.